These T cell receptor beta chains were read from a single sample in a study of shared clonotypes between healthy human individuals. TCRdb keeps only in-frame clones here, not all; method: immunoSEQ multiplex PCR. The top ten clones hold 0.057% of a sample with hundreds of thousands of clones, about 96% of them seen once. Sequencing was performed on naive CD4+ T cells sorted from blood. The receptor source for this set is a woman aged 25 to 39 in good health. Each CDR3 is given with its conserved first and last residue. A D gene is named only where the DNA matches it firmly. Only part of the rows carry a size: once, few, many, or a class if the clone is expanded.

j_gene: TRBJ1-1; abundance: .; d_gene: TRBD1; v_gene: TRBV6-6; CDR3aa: CASSQGGTMNTEAFF; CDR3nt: TGTGCCAGCAGCCAGGGGGGCACAATGAACACTGAAGCTTTCTTT
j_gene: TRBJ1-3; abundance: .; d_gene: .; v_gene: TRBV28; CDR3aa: CASSVPNTIYF; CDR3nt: TGTGCCTCTTCGGTGCCAAACACCATATATTTT
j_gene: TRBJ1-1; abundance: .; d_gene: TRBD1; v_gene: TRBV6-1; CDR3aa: CASSSQGVISEAFF; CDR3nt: TGTGCCAGCAGTAGTCAGGGGGTGATTTCTGAAGCTTTCTTT
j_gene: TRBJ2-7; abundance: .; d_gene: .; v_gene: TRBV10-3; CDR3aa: CAISEFVPSEQYF; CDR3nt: TGTGCCATCAGTGAGTTTGTCCCGAGCGAGCAGTACTTC
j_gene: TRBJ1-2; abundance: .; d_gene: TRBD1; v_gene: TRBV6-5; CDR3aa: CASSSQGVGYTF; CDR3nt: TGTGCCAGCAGTTCACAGGGGGTCGGCTACACCTTC
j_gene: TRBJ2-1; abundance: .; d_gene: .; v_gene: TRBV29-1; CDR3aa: CSVVGFDEQFF; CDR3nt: TGCAGCGTCGTGGGGTTTGATGAGCAGTTCTTC
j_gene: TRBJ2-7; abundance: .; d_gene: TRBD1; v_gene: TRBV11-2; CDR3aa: CASSLVGTGVYEQYF; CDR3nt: TGTGCCAGCAGCTTAGTCGGGACAGGGGTTTACGAGCAGTACTTC
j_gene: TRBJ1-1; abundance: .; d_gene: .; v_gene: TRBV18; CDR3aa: CASSPLKGIPPNTEAFF; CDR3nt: TGTGCCAGCTCACCGCTGAAGGGCATCCCCCCGAACACTGAAGCTTTCTTT
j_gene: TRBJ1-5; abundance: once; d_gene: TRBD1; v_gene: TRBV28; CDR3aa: CASSPTVTGRQPQHF; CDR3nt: TGTGCCAGCAGTCCCACGGTGACAGGGCGACAGCCCCAGCATTTT
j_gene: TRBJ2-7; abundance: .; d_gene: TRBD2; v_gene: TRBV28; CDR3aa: CASSGGSLSGRLSYEQYF; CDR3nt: TGTGCCAGCAGTGGAGGGAGCCTTAGCGGGAGGCTGTCCTACGAGCAGTACTTC
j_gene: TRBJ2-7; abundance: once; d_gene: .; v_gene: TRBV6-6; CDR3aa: CASSYSTRNEQYF; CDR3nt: TGTGCCAGCAGTTACTCAACTAGAAACGAGCAGTACTTC
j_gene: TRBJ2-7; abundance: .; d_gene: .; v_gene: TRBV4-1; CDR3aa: CASSQLGPYEQYF; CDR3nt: TGCGCCAGCAGCCAACTGGGTCCCTACGAGCAGTACTTC
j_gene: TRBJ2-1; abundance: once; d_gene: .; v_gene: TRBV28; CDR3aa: CASSIGTSWEFF; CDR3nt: TGTGCCAGCAGTATCGGGACATCTTGGGAGTTCTTC
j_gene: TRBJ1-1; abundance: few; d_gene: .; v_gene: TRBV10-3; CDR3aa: CAISDVTEAFF; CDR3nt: TGTGCCATCAGTGACGTCACTGAAGCTTTCTTT
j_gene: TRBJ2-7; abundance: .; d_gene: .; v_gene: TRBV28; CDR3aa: CASSTTETRSSYEQYF; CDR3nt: TGTGCCAGCAGTACGACCGAGACAAGGAGCTCCTACGAGCAGTACTTC
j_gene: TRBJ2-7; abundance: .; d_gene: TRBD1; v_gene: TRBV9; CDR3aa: CASTVGTGVYEQYF; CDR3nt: TGTGCCAGCACCGTCGGGACAGGGGTCTACGAGCAGTACTTC
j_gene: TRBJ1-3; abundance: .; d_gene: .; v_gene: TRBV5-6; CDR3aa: CASSLRTSGNTIYF; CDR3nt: TGTGCCAGCAGCTTGAGGACTTCTGGAAACACCATATATTTT
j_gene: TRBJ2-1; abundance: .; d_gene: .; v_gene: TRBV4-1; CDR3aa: CASSPGLQSSYNEQFF; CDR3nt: TGCGCCAGCAGCCCAGGACTCCAGAGCTCCTACAATGAGCAGTTCTTC
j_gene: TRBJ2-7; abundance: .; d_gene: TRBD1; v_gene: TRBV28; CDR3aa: CAIRTGGVALGYEQYF; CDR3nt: TGTGCCATCAGGACAGGGGGCGTGGCGCTTGGGTACGAGCAGTACTTC
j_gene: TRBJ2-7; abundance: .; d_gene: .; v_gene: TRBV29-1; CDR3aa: CSVEDRPAGASYEQYF; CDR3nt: TGCAGCGTTGAAGATCGTCCAGCGGGCGCCTCCTACGAGCAGTACTTC
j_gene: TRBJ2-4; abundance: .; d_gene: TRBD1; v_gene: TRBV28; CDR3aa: CASSFGIVTGLGIQYF; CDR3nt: TGTGCCAGCAGTTTCGGTATCGTGACAGGGCTGGGCATTCAGTACTTC
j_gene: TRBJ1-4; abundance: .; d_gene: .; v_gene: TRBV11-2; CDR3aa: CASSLGVSGNEKLFF; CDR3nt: TGTGCCAGCAGCTTAGGAGTTTCAGGGAATGAAAAACTGTTTTTT
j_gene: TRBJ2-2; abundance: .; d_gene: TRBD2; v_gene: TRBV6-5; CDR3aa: CASKSSGYTGELFF; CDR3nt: TGTGCCAGCAAATCTAGCGGTTACACCGGGGAGCTGTTTTTT
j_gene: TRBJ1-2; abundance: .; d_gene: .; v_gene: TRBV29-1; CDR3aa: CSVEDQAGIHYGYTF; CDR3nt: TGCAGCGTTGAAGATCAGGCGGGGATCCACTATGGCTACACCTTC
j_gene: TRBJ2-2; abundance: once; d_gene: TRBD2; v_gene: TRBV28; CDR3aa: CASSTRRTSSTGELFF; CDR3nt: TGTGCCAGCAGTACCCGCCGGACTAGTAGCACCGGGGAGCTGTTTTTT
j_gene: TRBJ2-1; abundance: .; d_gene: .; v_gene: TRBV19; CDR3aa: CASSFDRDNGRDEQFF; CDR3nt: TGTGCCAGTAGTTTCGACCGGGACAACGGGCGGGATGAGCAGTTCTTC
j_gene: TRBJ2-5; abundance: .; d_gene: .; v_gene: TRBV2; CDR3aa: CASSDWETQYF; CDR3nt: TGTGCCAGCAGCGACTGGGAGACCCAGTACTTC
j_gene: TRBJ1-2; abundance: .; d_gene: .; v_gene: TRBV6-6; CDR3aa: CASSSGGGYGYTF; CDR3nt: TGTGCCTCCAGTTCCGGGGGCGGCTATGGCTACACCTTC
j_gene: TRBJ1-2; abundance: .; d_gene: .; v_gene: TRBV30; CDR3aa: CAWSHGGGGYTF; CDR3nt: TGTGCCTGGAGTCACGGAGGGGGTGGCTACACCTTC
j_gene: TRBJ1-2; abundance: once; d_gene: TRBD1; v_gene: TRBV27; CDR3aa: CASSLLGGTGGGYTF; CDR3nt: TGTGCCAGCAGTTTATTAGGAGGGACAGGGGGTGGCTACACCTTC
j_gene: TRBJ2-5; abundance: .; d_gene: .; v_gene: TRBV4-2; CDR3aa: CASSQGVPVQETQYF; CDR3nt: TGTGCCAGCAGCCAAGGTGTGCCGGTTCAAGAGACCCAGTACTTC
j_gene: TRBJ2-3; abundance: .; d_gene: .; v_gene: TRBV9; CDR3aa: CASSVMGRGTDTQYF; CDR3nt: TGTGCCAGCAGCGTTATGGGACGCGGCACAGATACGCAGTATTTT
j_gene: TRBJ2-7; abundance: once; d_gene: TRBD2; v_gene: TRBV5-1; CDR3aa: CASSLTSGTPGEQYF; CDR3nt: TGCGCCAGCAGCCTGACTAGCGGGACCCCGGGCGAGCAGTACTTC
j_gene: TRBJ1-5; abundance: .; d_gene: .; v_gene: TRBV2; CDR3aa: CASIETVGNQPQHF; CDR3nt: TGTGCCAGCATTGAGACAGTGGGCAATCAGCCCCAGCATTTT
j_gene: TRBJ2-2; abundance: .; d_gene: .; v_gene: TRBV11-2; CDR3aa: CASSLGLHTGELFF; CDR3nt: TGTGCCAGCAGCTTAGGGTTGCACACCGGGGAGCTGTTTTTT
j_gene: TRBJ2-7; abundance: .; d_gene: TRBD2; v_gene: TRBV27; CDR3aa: CASSKSGIRSYEQYF; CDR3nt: TGTGCCAGCAGTAAAAGCGGGATTAGGTCCTACGAGCAGTACTTC
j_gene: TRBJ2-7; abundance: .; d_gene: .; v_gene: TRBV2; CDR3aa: CASSEGELNEQYF; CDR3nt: TGTGCCAGCAGTGAGGGGGAGCTGAACGAGCAGTACTTC
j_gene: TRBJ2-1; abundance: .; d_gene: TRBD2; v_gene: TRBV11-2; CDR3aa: CASRISGSSYNEQFF; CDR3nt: TGTGCCAGCAGAATTAGCGGGAGCTCCTACAATGAGCAGTTCTTC
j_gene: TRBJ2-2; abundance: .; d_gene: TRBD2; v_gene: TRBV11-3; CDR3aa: CASSIGLAGELFF; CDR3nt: TGTGCCAGCAGCATAGGACTAGCCGGGGAGCTGTTTTTT
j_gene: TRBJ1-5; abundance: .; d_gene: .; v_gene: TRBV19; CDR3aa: CASSIGRNQPQHF; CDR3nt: TGTGCCAGTAGTATAGGGCGGAATCAGCCCCAGCATTTT
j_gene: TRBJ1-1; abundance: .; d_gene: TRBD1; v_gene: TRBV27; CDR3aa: CASNPKGQGRNTEAFF; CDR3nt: TGTGCCAGCAACCCCAAGGGACAGGGCAGGAACACTGAAGCTTTCTTT
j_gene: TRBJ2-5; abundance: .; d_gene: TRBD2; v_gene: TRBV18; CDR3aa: CASSRLAGVETQYF; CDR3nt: TGTGCCAGCTCACGACTAGCGGGAGTGGAGACCCAGTACTTC
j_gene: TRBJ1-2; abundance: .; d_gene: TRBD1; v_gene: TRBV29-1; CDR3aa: CSVAQGHYGYTF; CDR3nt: TGCAGCGTTGCACAGGGGCACTATGGCTACACCTTC
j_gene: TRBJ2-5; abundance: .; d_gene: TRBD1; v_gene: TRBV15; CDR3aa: CATSRDLGQFQETQYF; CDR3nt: TGTGCCACCAGCAGAGATCTGGGACAGTTCCAAGAGACCCAGTACTTC
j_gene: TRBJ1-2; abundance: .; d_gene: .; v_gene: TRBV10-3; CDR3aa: CAISESRATAGYTF; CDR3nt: TGTGCCATCAGTGAGTCCCGTGCCACGGCAGGCTACACCTTC
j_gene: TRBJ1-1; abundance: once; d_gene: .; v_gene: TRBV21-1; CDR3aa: CASRKDRHTLMNTEAFF; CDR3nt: TGTGCCAGCAGAAAAGACAGGCACACACTAATGAACACTGAAGCTTTCTTT
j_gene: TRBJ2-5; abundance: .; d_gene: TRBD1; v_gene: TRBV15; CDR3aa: CATSSEGAIGGETQYF; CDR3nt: TGTGCCACCAGCAGTGAGGGGGCCATAGGTGGAGAGACCCAGTACTTC
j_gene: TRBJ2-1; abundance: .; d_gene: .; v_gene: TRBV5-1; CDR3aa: CASSLGPSTLGHNEQFF; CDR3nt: TGCGCCAGCAGCTTGGGCCCTTCTACCCTCGGACACAATGAGCAGTTCTTC
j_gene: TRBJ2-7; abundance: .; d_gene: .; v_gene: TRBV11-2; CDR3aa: CASSQRRSFEQYF; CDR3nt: TGTGCCAGCAGCCAACGGAGGTCCTTTGAGCAGTACTTC
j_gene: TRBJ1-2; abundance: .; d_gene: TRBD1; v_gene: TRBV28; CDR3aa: CASSSGQGTYGYTF; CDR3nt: TGTGCCAGCAGTTCCGGACAGGGGACCTATGGCTACACCTTC
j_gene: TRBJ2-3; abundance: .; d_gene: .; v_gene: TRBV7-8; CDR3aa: CASSLDRPTTKPPDTQYF; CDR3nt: TGTGCCAGCAGCTTAGATCGGCCAACAACCAAACCTCCAGATACGCAGTATTTT
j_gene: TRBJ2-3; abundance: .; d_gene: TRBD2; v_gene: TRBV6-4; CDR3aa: CASSVRRVREGTDTQYF; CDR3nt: TGTGCCAGCAGTGTCCGTAGGGTACGGGAGGGCACAGATACGCAGTATTTT
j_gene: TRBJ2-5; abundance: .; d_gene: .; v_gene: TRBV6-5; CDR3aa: CASRALGAETQYF; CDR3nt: TGTGCCAGCAGAGCTCTGGGGGCAGAGACCCAGTACTTC
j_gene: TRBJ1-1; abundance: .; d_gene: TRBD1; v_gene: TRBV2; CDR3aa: CASRAGQGWAFF; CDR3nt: TGTGCCAGCAGAGCAGGACAGGGTTGGGCTTTCTTT
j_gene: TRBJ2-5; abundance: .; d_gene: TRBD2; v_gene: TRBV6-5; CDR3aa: CASSYSGLAGQETQYF; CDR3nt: TGTGCCAGCAGTTACTCGGGACTAGCGGGACAAGAGACCCAGTACTTC